The 27 T cell receptor beta chains below all came from one sample that was sequenced in a study of blood T cell repertoires in COVID-19. Sequencing was performed with immunoSEQ multiplex PCR; in TCRdb, only in-frame clones are kept and a portion is missing. The sample records 400,000 to 500,000 clones, over 75% being singletons. The sample taken for sequencing was PBMCs or T cells enriched from blood (not recorded which). These receptors were collected from a young woman who had been exposed to COVID-19.

CDR3 sequence: CASSQASIADTQYF. DNA for the CDR3: TGTGCCAGCAGCCAAGCTAGTATCGCAGATACGCAGTATTTT. The rearrangement joins TRBV3-1 (or the pseudogene TRBV3-2) to TRBJ2-3, with D unresolved. Germline-derived CDR1 and CDR2 are LGHDT and YNNKEL (reference sequence). The CDR3 is 14 amino acids. Trimming cost V 1 base and J 4 bases, with 9 bases left between them.

The table lists this clone with a few counts. V usage is TRBV3-1 (or the pseudogene TRBV3-2) and J usage is TRBJ1-3, with a weak D call TRBD1 (6 bases). The ends were cut back, 4 bases at V and 2 bases at J, with 15 bases in the middle. The V gene's germline CDR1 is LGHDT and CDR2 YNNKEL (reference sequence). CDR3 length: 16 amino acids. The CDR3 reads CASSPRGGAAGNTIYF. The CDR3 DNA reads TGTGCCAGCAGCCCAAGGGGGGGGGCAGCTGGAAACACCATATATTTT.

Only a few counts were recorded for this clone. The same CDR3 also results from other DNA sequences found in this sample. V and J are TRBV5-5 and TRBJ2-5; TRBD1 matches 7 bases. Germline CDR1 and CDR2: SGHKS and YYEKEE (reference sequence). The CDR3 sequence is 12 residues long. The V segment lost 5 bases and the J segment 4 bases; nucleotides outside the gene matches: 2. The CDR3 loop reads CASSRQGETQYF. CDR3 bases: TGTGCCAGCAGTCGACAGGGAGAGACCCAGTACTTC.

V usage is TRBV5-8 and J usage is TRBJ1-4, with D uncertain. Looked up from germline, CDR1 is SGHTS and CDR2 is YDEGEE. The CDR3 has 13 amino acids. V was shortened by 8 bases and J by 2 bases, with 10 bases between the two germline ends. Here the CDR3 DNA reads TGTGCCAGTCGGGTCGCGACTAATGAAAAACTGTTTTTT. It is translated as CASRVATNEKLFF.

The V gene is TRBV7-3, the J gene TRBJ1-1; TRBD1 might be the D (5 bases). V lost 6 bases and J lost 4, with 9 bases in between. Per germline, CDR1 SGHTA and CDR2 FQGTGA. The CDR3 runs 12 residues. CDR3 DNA: TGTGCCAGCAGGGGGCTTGGCACTGAAGCTTTCTTT. Protein: CASRGLGTEAFF.

The chain has TRBV5-4 and TRBJ2-1; D gene unclear. The CDR3 has 17 residues. Germline V CDR1 and CDR2: SGHNT, YYREEE (reference sequence). Trimming stripped 0 bases from V and 4 bases from J, with 17 bases between. The CDR3 sequence is CASSLEKLSYDYNEQFF. CDR3 nucleotides: TGTGCCAGCAGCTTGGAAAAACTATCCTATGATTACAATGAGCAGTTCTTC.

The chain joins TRBV29-1 to TRBJ2-7; D possibly corresponds to TRBD1 (6 bases). CDR3 size: 13 residues. Germline V gene lookup returns CDR1 SQVTM and CDR2 ANQGSEA. Trimming cost V 6 bases and J 4 bases, with 16 bases left between them. CDR3 residues: CSVGQRAIYEQYF. The CDR3 DNA is TGCAGCGTCGGACAGAGGGCAATTTACGAGCAGTACTTC.

This chain joins TRBV6-4 and TRBJ2-1, with TRBD2 matching 8 bases. Unmatched junction bases numbered 14, after V lost 8 bases and J lost 2 bases. CDR1 is MRHNA and CDR2 is SNTAGT in the germline V gene. The CDR3 spans 17 residues. The CDR3 nucleotides read TGTGCCAGCGGACCCGGGGGAGCGGGAGCTACCTACAATGAGCAGTTCTTC. It translates to CASGPGGAGATYNEQFF.

V gene TRBV7-9 combines with J gene TRBJ2-2; the match to TRBD2 covers 14 bases. The CDR3 extends over 19 amino acids. Germline CDR1 reads SEHNR; CDR2 reads FQNEAQ (reference sequence). V lost 5 bases and J lost 2; bases outside the gene matches: 10. CDR3 bases: TGTGCCAGCAGCATCGCCCGACTAGCGGGAGGGGGTAACACCGGGGAGCTGTTTTTT. It specifies CASSIARLAGGGNTGELFF.

The chain has TRBV18 and TRBJ1-1; the D gene is possibly TRBD1 (6 bases). The V gene lost 0 bases and the J gene lost 1 base, with 9 bases spanning the gap. The CDR3 loop spans 15 amino acids. Germline lookup yields CDR1 KGHSH and CDR2 LQKENI. The DNA for the CDR3 is TGTGCCAGCTCACCACCGAGGGGACAGAACACTGAAGCTTTCTTT. Encoded protein: CASSPPRGQNTEAFF.

The rearrangement uses TRBV9 and TRBJ1-2; a possible D gene is TRBD1 (6 bases). Between the trimmed V and J ends, which lost 4 bases and 5 bases, there was a span of 15 bases. The CDR3 length is 14 residues. The germline gives CDR1 SGDLS, CDR2 YYNGEE. In DNA form, the CDR3 reads TGTGCCAGCAGCATAGGACAGCATGTTTATGGCTACACCTTC. This gives the protein CASSIGQHVYGYTF.

The chain links TRBV11-3 to TRBJ1-2; D might be TRBD1 (5 bases). Trimming shortened V by 3 bases and J by 4 bases, and 12 bases separated the two germline ends. The CDR3 totals 14 residues. CDR1 is SGHNT, CDR2 YENEEA, per germline. CDR3: CASSFNRTSYGYTF. The CDR3 DNA is TGTGCCAGCAGCTTTAACAGGACCTCCTATGGCTACACCTTC.

V usage is TRBV5-8 and J usage is TRBJ1-6, with D possibly TRBD1 on 6 matching bases. Between the trimmed V and J ends, which lost 3 bases and 0 bases, there was a span of 10 bases. There are 16 residues in the CDR3. Per germline, CDR1 SGHTS and CDR2 YDEGEE. In nucleotides, the CDR3 is TGTGCCAGCAGCTCCGGACAGAGCTCCTATAATTCACCCCTCCACTTT. Its protein product is CASSSGQSSYNSPLHF.

This chain connects TRBV5-1 to TRBJ2-5, with D possibly being TRBD2 (5 bases). The V gene lost 7 bases and the J gene lost 1 base, with 20 bases spanning the gap. CDR1 and CDR2 (germline): SGHRS, YFSETQ. The CDR3 sequence is 16 residues long. The DNA of the CDR3 is TGCGCCAGCTATGATTGGGAGCGAGGCCTCCAAGAGACCCAGTACTTC. It is translated as CASYDWERGLQETQYF.

Remarks on this clone: Other DNA sequences in the same sample also yield this CDR3. The chain uses TRBV28 and TRBJ2-7; 7 bases are a match to TRBD1. The trim removed 2 bases at V and 2 bases at J, leaving 3 bases unmatched. Germline V gene lookup returns CDR1 MDHEN and CDR2 SYDVKM. CDR3 length: 14 amino acids. The chain's CDR3 is CASSLRQGAYEQYF. The CDR3, as DNA: TGTGCCAGCAGTTTAAGGCAGGGGGCCTACGAGCAGTACTTC. The whole variable domain, filled in from reference TRBV28 and TRBJ2-7, reads DVKVTQSSRYLVKRTGEKVFLECVQDMDHENMFWYRQDPGLGLRLIYFSYDVKMKEKGDIPEGYSVSREKKERFSLILESASTNQTSMYLCASSLRQGAYEQYFGPGTRLTVT.

The V and J genes are TRBV10-2 and TRBJ2-1; tentative D call: TRBD1 (7 bases). There are 15 residues in the CDR3. Germline V gene sequence: CDR1 WSHSY, CDR2 SAAADI. The V end was cut by 8 bases, the J end by 10 bases, with 24 bases between. CDR3 loop: CASGDSGQASLEQFF. CDR3 in DNA: TGCGCCAGCGGGGACTCCGGACAGGCGTCATTAGAGCAGTTCTTC.

This chain connects TRBV5-4 to TRBJ1-1, with TRBD1 as a possible D gene (5 bases). The V end lost 2 bases, the J end lost 5 bases, and 7 bases lay between the germline ends. The germline V gene has CDR1 SGHNT and CDR2 YYREEE (reference sequence). CDR3 length: 12 residues. CDR3 DNA: TGTGCCAGCAGCTTAGGGGTAACTGAAGCTTTCTTT. This translates into CASSLGVTEAFF.

The rearrangement uses TRBV7-9 and TRBJ1-3; no clear D. V lost 4 bases and J 3 bases, leaving 10 bases between the germline ends. Germline CDR1 is SEHNR and CDR2 is FQNEAQ (reference sequence). The CDR3 consists of 14 residues. DNA for the CDR3: TGTGCCAGCAGCTCGTGGGGAGGTGGAAACACCATATATTTT. It codes for CASSSWGGGNTIYF.

J is TRBJ2-7 and V is TRBV6-4, with a tentative D call TRBD1 (5 bases). Germline V CDR1 and CDR2: MRHNA, SNTAGT. This CDR3 spans 15 amino acids. The V gene lost 6 bases and the J gene lost 7 bases, with 22 bases spanning the gap. CDR3 residues: CASRESDSPYLEQYF. In nucleotides, the CDR3 is TGTGCCAGCAGGGAAAGCGACAGCCCCTACTTGGAGCAGTACTTC.

This clone is a singleton in its sample. J is TRBJ1-2 and V is TRBV12-3 or TRBV12-4; the D gene is possibly TRBD1 (6 bases). This CDR3 comprises 13 residues. Trimming left V 10 bases short and J 3 bases short, with 15 bases between. CDR3 DNA: TGTGCCACCTGGGGGGGGCGTCACTATGGCTACACCTTC. It codes for CATWGGRHYGYTF.

The chain uses TRBV2 and TRBJ2-7; 7 positions agree with TRBD2. Looked up from germline, CDR1 is SNHLY and CDR2 is FYNNEI. After removal of 9 bases from V and 3 bases from J, the junction contained 8 bases not matched to a gene. This CDR3 has 13 amino acids. CDR3 in amino acids: CASERGADYEQYF. CDR3 DNA sequence: TGTGCCAGTGAGCGGGGTGCGGACTACGAGCAGTACTTC. The full variable domain, rest sourced from reference TRBV2 and TRBJ2-7, is EPEVTQTPSHQVTQMGQEVILRCVPISNHLYFYWYRQILGQKVEFLVSFYNNEISEKSEIFDDQFSVERPDGSNFTLKIRSTKLEDSAMYFCASERGADYEQYFGPGTRLTVT.

The chain is built from TRBV3-1 (or the pseudogene TRBV3-2) and TRBJ2-3; 12 bases align to TRBD2. Per germline, CDR1 LGHDT and CDR2 YNNKEL (reference sequence). J gave up 2 bases and V 0 bases, and 6 bases lay outside the gene matches. The CDR3 length is 18 residues. CDR3 nucleotides: TGTGCCAGCAGCCAAGAGAACCCTAGCGGGAGGGCCACAGATACGCAGTATTTT. Translating gives CASSQENPSGRATDTQYF.

Remarks on this clone: Within the sample, other DNA sequences also encode this same CDR3. The rearrangement joins TRBV3-1 (or the pseudogene TRBV3-2) to TRBJ1-3; D is unresolved. The CDR3 has 15 amino acids. CDR1 and CDR2 (germline): LGHDT, YNNKEL (reference sequence). Between the trimmed V and J ends, which lost 0 bases and 0 bases, there was a span of 6 bases. CDR3 in DNA: TGTGCCAGCAGCCAAGATCCCAGCTCTGGAAACACCATATATTTT. Translating gives CASSQDPSSGNTIYF.

This chain joins TRBV9 and TRBJ1-3, with a weak D call TRBD1 (5 bases). The CDR3 runs 15 residues. Deletions cut 0 bases from V and 2 bases from J, with 9 bases between. CDR1 SGDLS and CDR2 YYNGEE come from the germline V gene. The CDR3 reads CASSVVDRAGNTIYF. CDR3 bases: TGTGCCAGCAGCGTAGTAGACAGAGCTGGAAACACCATATATTTT. Looking up the rest from reference TRBV9 and TRBJ1-3 gives the full variable domain: DSGVTQTPKHLITATGQRVTLRCSPRSGDLSVYWYQQSLDQGLQFLIQYYNGEERAKGNILERFSAQQFPDLHSELNLSSLELGDSALYFCASSVVDRAGNTIYFGEGSWLTVV.

The chain joins TRBV3-1 (or the pseudogene TRBV3-2) to TRBJ2-7; TRBD1 matches 7 bases. The junction had 0 bases not matched to a gene; V was cut back by 2 bases and J by 2 bases. The V gene's germline CDR1 is LGHDT and CDR2 YNNKEL (reference sequence). This CDR3 region has 13 residues. CDR3 nucleotide sequence: TGTGCCAGCAGCCAACAGGGGGCCTACGAGCAGTACTTC. It yields the protein CASSQQGAYEQYF.

The rearrangement links TRBV6-1 to TRBJ1-4; 10 nucleotides match TRBD1. This CDR3 contains 18 residues. Unmatched junction bases numbered 6, after V lost 2 bases and J lost 0 bases. Per germline, CDR1 MNHNS and CDR2 SASEGT. As DNA, the CDR3 is TGTGCCAGCAGTGAAATGTATGGACAGGGGGCAACTAATGAAAAACTGTTTTTT. It codes for CASSEMYGQGATNEKLFF.

V is TRBV30 and J is TRBJ2-1; TRBD2 matches at 7 bases. Trimming at V came to 3 bases and at J to 7 bases, leaving 21 bases not matched to a gene. The germline V gene encodes CDR1 GTSNPN and CDR2 SVGIG (reference sequence). CDR3 size: 18 residues. CDR3 region: CAWRLGGRSRESTNEQFF. The DNA of the CDR3 is TGTGCCTGGAGGTTGGGGGGGAGGTCGCGGGAGTCTACTAATGAGCAGTTCTTC.